Listed below are T cell receptor beta chains from one sample, sequenced in a study of blood T cell repertoires in COVID-19. Profiled with immunoSEQ multiplex PCR; TCRdb holds only in-frame clones, not every one. Of approximately 200,000 clones listed, approximately 86% are singletons. Sample: PBMCs or T cells enriched from blood (not recorded which). The receptors stem from a woman in her twenties or thirties who had been exposed to COVID-19. Each CDR3 is given with its conserved first and last residue.

TRBV25-1	TRBJ2-7	CASSSSGGLHEQYF
TRBV27	TRBJ1-1	CASSFGRENTEAFF
TRBV28	TRBJ1-5	CASSLGQGFLQPQHF
TRBV14	TRBJ2-7	CASSQGAGARYEQYF
TRBV29-1	TRBJ2-5	CSVEGGQGATNQETQYF
TRBV10-2	TRBJ2-3	CASRELSGGALDTQYF
TRBV9	TRBJ1-4	CASSTLTGSGEKLFF
TRBV10-1	TRBJ2-2	CASSAQDKDTGELFF
TRBV4-1	TRBJ2-1	CASSQDPEGWGIGEQFF
TRBV19	TRBJ2-2	CASTGWTGELFF
TRBV5-1	TRBJ2-5	CASSKVAGRGETQYF
TRBV11-2	TRBJ1-6	CASSLDALAINSPLHF
TRBV29-1	TRBJ2-6	CSVDSGPKAASGANVLTF
TRBV20-1	TRBJ1-1	CSASSPGGAFF
TRBV18	TRBJ2-1	CASSPWGGPDNEQFF
TRBV10-3	TRBJ1-2	CAISRTGPWDADYGYTF
TRBV9	TRBJ1-3	CASRRVSGNTIYF
TRBV6-5	TRBJ2-7	CASASSGASYEQYF
TRBV19	TRBJ1-2	CASKDRGRDGYTF
TRBV2	TRBJ1-4	CASSTQGMMANEKLFF
TRBV6-5	TRBJ2-7	CASSYSPESSYEQYF
TRBV5-1	TRBJ2-7	CASSPGIGFYEQYF
TRBV7-9	TRBJ2-1	CASSSGQGIDNEQFF
TRBV29-1	TRBJ2-3	CSVPGQGPQDTQYF